The 9 T cell receptor beta chains below come from one sample, sequenced in a study of T-cell reconstitution after alpha-beta-depleted transplantation in children. Unique molecular identifiers were built into the TCRbeta library. TCRdb passed the PCR reads through MiXCR, listing each CDR3 protein once. The sample records around 300,000 distinct CDR3 sequences, around 20% being singletons. Sample: PBMCs, mostly from graft donor cells, taken 180 days after TCRalphabeta/CD19-depleted stem cell transplant. These receptors all stem from a male patient between 5 and 17 years old who had a stem cell transplant for acute lymphoblastic leukemia, so the T cells may come from the graft donor.

This clonotype was observed a few times. J is TRBJ2-3 and V is TRBV27; either TRBD1 or TRBD2 may fit D (5 bases each). The length of the CDR3 is 12 residues. Germline assignment: CDR1 MNHEY and CDR2 SMNVEV (reference sequence). V was cut by 8 bases and J by 3 bases, with 9 bases left in between. The CDR3 loop is CASLGVTDTQYF. CDR3 in DNA: TGTGCCAGCCTGGGGGTTACAGATACGCAGTATTTT.

Points on this clonotype: The junction departs from the called germline gene at one end, perhaps through a read error. This chain uses TRBV28 with TRBJ2-7, with D perhaps TRBD1 or TRBD2 (5 bases each). The CDR3 has 14 residues. Per the germline V gene, CDR1 is MDHEN and CDR2 is SYDVKM. The CDR3 region has the DNA TGTGCCAGCAGCGTGATAGGGGAGCTGGGAGAGCTGTACTTC. Translation gives CASSVIGELGELYF.

This clonotype was seen a handful of times. The rearrangement uses TRBV2 and TRBJ2-1; a weak D match, TRBD2 (5 bases). Germline assignment: CDR1 SNHLY and CDR2 FYNNEI. CDR3 length: 15 amino acids. V lost 5 bases, J lost 5 bases, and 16 bases lay in between. CDR3: CASSRDRRMDNEQFF. CDR3 nucleotides: TGTGCCAGCAGTCGAGACCGGAGGATGGACAATGAGCAGTTCTTC. The variable domain in full, with the rest retrieved from reference TRBV2 and TRBJ2-1, is EPEVTQTPSHQVTQMGQEVILRCVPISNHLYFYWYRQILGQKVEFLVSFYNNEISEKSEIFDDQFSVERPDGSNFTLKIRSTKLEDSAMYFCASSRDRRMDNEQFFGPGTRLTVL.

The chain combines TRBV11-2 with TRBJ2-4; TRBD1 might be the D (5 bases). The CDR3 totals 18 residues. V was cut by 5 bases and J by 3 bases, with 23 bases left in between. Per germline, CDR1 SGHAT and CDR2 FQNNGV. The CDR3 nucleotides read TGTGCCAGCAGCCCAGAGGTCGGGCGGCAGGGATTCAAAAACATTCAGTACTTC. Translation gives CASSPEVGRQGFKNIQYF.

This clonotype was observed a few times. This chain links TRBV7-9 with TRBJ2-3; D assignment may be TRBD1 or TRBD2 (5 bases each). Between the trimmed V and J ends, which lost 0 bases and 3 bases, there was a span of 10 bases. Looked up from germline, CDR1 is SEHNR and CDR2 is FQNEAQ (reference sequence). This CDR3 is 15 amino acids long. Written as DNA, the CDR3 is TGTGCCAGCAGCTTAGCGTGGGGGAGAACAGATACGCAGTATTTT. This encodes CASSLAWGRTDTQYF.

There are a few counts of this clonotype. The CDR3 spells CASRAPFQETQYF. The CDR3 coding sequence is TGTGCCAGCAGGGCACCCTTCCAAGAGACCCAGTACTTC. The rearrangement uses TRBV7-6 and TRBJ2-5; D is unresolved. In germline, CDR1 is SGHVS, CDR2 FNYEAQ. The CDR3 spans 13 residues. V gave up 6 bases and J gave up 1 base, with 9 bases separating them. The whole variable domain, remainder taken from reference TRBV7-6 and TRBJ2-5, is GAGVSQSPRYKVTKRGQDVALRCDPISGHVSLYWYRQALGQGPEFLTYFNYEAQQDKSGLPNDRFSAERPEGSISTLTIQRTEQRDSAMYRCASRAPFQETQYFGPGTRLLVL.

The chain links TRBV20-1 to TRBJ2-1; 9 positions agree with TRBD1. The trim removed 5 bases at V and 4 bases at J, leaving 6 bases unmatched. CDR1 DFQATT and CDR2 SNEGSKA come from the germline V gene (reference sequence). The CDR3 covers 14 residues. The CDR3 coding sequence is TGCAGTGCTGACCGGGACAGGGCTTACAATGAGCAGTTCTTC. Protein sequence: CSADRDRAYNEQFF.

The V call is TRBV4-1, the J call TRBJ2-3; 8 bases fit TRBD2. The CDR3 has 16 amino acids. Trimming removed 5 bases from V and 1 base from J; junction bases left unmatched: 8. Germline loops: CDR1 MGHRA, CDR2 YSYEKL. The CDR3 here is CASSTTPAGGTDTQYF. The CDR3 nucleotides are TGCGCCAGCAGCACTACCCCAGCGGGAGGCACAGATACGCAGTATTTT.

This CDR3 reads CASSLTGARNEQFF. CDR3 bases: TGCGCCAGCAGTTTGACAGGGGCGAGGAACGAGCAGTTCTTC. The V and J genes are TRBV5-1 and TRBJ2-1; 8 nucleotides align to TRBD1. This CDR3 has 14 residues. After removal of 5 bases from V and 10 bases from J, the junction contained 11 bases not matched to a gene. Germline V gene sequence: CDR1 SGHRS, CDR2 YFSETQ.